This T cell receptor beta chain was observed in a study of T cell repertoires in ileal Crohn's disease. Study-wide results and limits: Sorted CD8 T cells held more high-frequency clones than CD4.

Comments on this clone: Its antigen is currently unknown.

Generated by immunoSEQ multiplex PCR, the TCRdb table keeps only in-frame clones and is missing some. Among approximately 3,700 clones, around three quarters were seen once, and the ten largest hold approximately 13%. Germline V CDR1 and CDR2: MDHEN, SYDVKM. V gave up 4 bases and J gave up 3 bases, with 10 bases separating them. The CDR3 covers 13 residues. Input material: ileal tissue. The chain recombines TRBV28 with TRBJ2-7, with D unclear. This TCR was recovered from an adult with Crohn's disease. The CDR3 loop reads CASSSAQHYEQYV. CDR3 DNA: TGTGCCAGCAGTTCGGCACAACACTACGAGCAGTACGTC.